This T cell receptor (beta chain) is drawn from a study of blood T cell repertoires in COVID-19. Study background: The samples span acute and convalescent COVID-19 from the United States, Italy and Spain. Sources were T cells, B-cell-depleted T cells, or PBMCs; the material itself was cDNA or gDNA.

The repertoire was sequenced with immunoSEQ multiplex PCR; TCRdb's copy has only in-frame clones and lacks some. Of about 370,000 clones listed, 90% were seen once; the top ten hold 5% to 8.5%. The sequence was collected from a man younger than 35 with active or convalescent COVID-19. Sequencing input: peripheral blood.

The DNA of the CDR3 is TGTGCCAGCAGTCTGACTACGAGCTCCTACAATGAGCAGTTCTTC. As protein: CASSLTTSSYNEQFF. V is TRBV27 and J is TRBJ2-1, with a weak D call TRBD2 (5 bases). CDR3 length: 15 amino acids. CDR1 is MNHEY and CDR2 is SMNVEV in the germline V gene (reference sequence). Trimming cost V 5 bases and J 0 bases, with 11 bases left between them.